This is a list of T cell receptor beta chains from one sample in a study of CXCR3-negative and CXCR3-positive naive CD8 T cells. TCRdb reprocessed the 5' RACE reads and stores each CDR3 protein as one record, lacking DNA. The sample includes about 130,000 distinct CDR3 sequences. Sequencing was performed on naive CXCR3- CD8+ T cells from blood. The receptor set was obtained from a human donor in good health. Some clones in this sample may be carry-over from other donors' samples. The CDR3 runs from the conserved cysteine through the conserved F or W. The order of the fields is CDR3 protein, J gene, V gene.

CDR3 protein: CASSQGRLPRGNQPQHF
J gene: TRBJ1-5
V gene: TRBV4-3

CDR3 protein: CASTGGTDTQYF
J gene: TRBJ2-3
V gene: TRBV5-4

CDR3 protein: CASSPPGLGNEQFF
J gene: TRBJ2-1
V gene: TRBV7-9

CDR3 protein: CASSLGERVEYF
J gene: TRBJ2-7
V gene: TRBV7-9

CDR3 protein: CASSLEGQGVEAFF
J gene: TRBJ1-1
V gene: TRBV5-1

CDR3 protein: CASSQDRGFTQYF
J gene: TRBJ2-3
V gene: TRBV3-1

CDR3 protein: CSVDSPGQGAFF
J gene: TRBJ1-1
V gene: TRBV29-1

CDR3 protein: CASGRLAGGNEQFF
J gene: TRBJ2-1
V gene: TRBV6-2/TRBV6-3

CDR3 protein: CATRDSGETQYF
J gene: TRBJ2-5
V gene: TRBV15

CDR3 protein: CASSLGGRGEQYF
J gene: TRBJ2-7
V gene: TRBV5-6

CDR3 protein: CASSWTGSRTGELFF
J gene: TRBJ2-2
V gene: TRBV5-1

CDR3 protein: CASSGQESSYNEQFF
J gene: TRBJ2-1
V gene: TRBV9

CDR3 protein: CSARALTGGRNEQFF
J gene: TRBJ2-1
V gene: TRBV20-1

CDR3 protein: CAWSGEGERAYEQYF
J gene: TRBJ2-7
V gene: TRBV30

CDR3 protein: CASSLTNTGKLFF
J gene: TRBJ2-2
V gene: TRBV28

CDR3 protein: CASSSGLADNEQSF
J gene: TRBJ2-1
V gene: TRBV5-1

CDR3 protein: CASSLGLAGGPGTPGSCFF
J gene: TRBJ2-2
V gene: TRBV7-8

CDR3 protein: CASSESRGWNTEAFF
J gene: TRBJ1-1
V gene: TRBV25-1

CDR3 protein: CASSQVRWTEAPADTQYF
J gene: TRBJ2-3
V gene: TRBV4-3

CDR3 protein: CASSSGPGGLDEQYF
J gene: TRBJ2-7
V gene: TRBV7-9

CDR3 protein: CASSQLGEWDEQFF
J gene: TRBJ2-1
V gene: TRBV4-2

CDR3 protein: CASSLGPRDEQFF
J gene: TRBJ2-1
V gene: TRBV5-1